This TCR beta chain was sequenced for a study of Ad26.COV2.S vaccination and SARS-CoV-2 variants. General study results and limits: Vaccinated and placebo-treated recipients had similar non-spike TCR breadth. CD8+ and CD4+ T cells specific for spike reportedly responded with substantial breadth after vaccination.

The CDR3 is 14 residues long. Per germline, CDR1 SNHLY and CDR2 FYNNEI. V trimming: 8 bases; J trimming: 1 base; junction bases outside the gene matches: 3. About this clone itself: Its antigen is still unknown.

Only in-frame clones appear in the TCRdb table, and some are missing; sequencing was by immunoSEQ multiplex PCR. This table holds 300,000 to 450,000 clones, about 91% found once. The TCR originated in a human donor who had recovered from COVID-19. The specimen comprised peripheral blood, sampled after recovery from COVID-19. This chain uses TRBV2 with TRBJ1-1; 11 bases match TRBD1. CDR3 sequence reads: CASGQGARNTEAFF. The CDR3, as DNA: TGTGCCAGCGGACAGGGGGCACGGAACACTGAAGCTTTCTTT. Variable domain in full (rest from reference TRBV2 and TRBJ1-1): EPEVTQTPSHQVTQMGQEVILRCVPISNHLYFYWYRQILGQKVEFLVSFYNNEISEKSEIFDDQFSVERPDGSNFTLKIRSTKLEDSAMYFCASGQGARNTEAFFGQGTRLTVV.